This T cell receptor (beta chain) was recorded in a study of T cell responses to AZD1222 COVID-19 vaccine (dated by TCRdb to the early 2020s). Describing the broader study: A total of 233 trial participants underwent TCR sequencing, of whom roughly 210 received two doses of AZD1222 and some 25 received two doses of the MenACWY control vaccine. Trial participants were enrolled into age subgroups of 18-55, 56-69 and 70-plus years, which contained approximately 150, 28 and 58 TCR-sequenced participants, respectively.

On this clone itself: This receptor's antigen is unknown. Within one base of it there is no much larger clone, and no base qualities were kept.

What the work shows at the level of the full study, not this receptor alone: In the small 56-69-year group, the increase in depth fell short of significance, most likely because of low power. Because no day 14 peak-response samples were available, repertoires were characterized only after the peak T cell response. Conclusions about previously exposed vaccinees were limited because only a handful of AZD1222 recipients were SARS-CoV-2 seropositive at baseline. Reportedly, close to half of the unique spike-specific TCRs recognized epitopes lying outside the regions that are mutated in the B.1.351 and B.1.1.7 variants. Participants were mostly white British and included more females than males, and it was suggested by the authors that clonal diversity may have been underestimated. A significant rise in spike-specific TCR breadth and depth was observed after two AZD1222 doses relative to day 0 and relative to MenACWY recipients. CD4 TCRs associated with the vaccine covered the entire spike protein, and the dominant responses were in regions 160-218 and 743-854.

The CDR3 numbers 11 residues from cysteine through phenylalanine. Only the CDR3 region is kept as DNA, spanning 33 bases read in frame from base 1. V is cut by 3 bases and J by 10 bases, and the space between the germline ends is 7 bases. CDR1 and CDR2 are read off the germline V gene (reference sequence) as PRHDT and FYEKMQ. The time point label for this specimen denotes: about 28 days (+/-7) after the second vaccine dose. Because spike-specific TCR depth and breadth did not differ between the two schedules, AZD1222 recipients who got a second dose at roughly 4 weeks were pooled with those who got a second dose at roughly 12 weeks. Samples from vaccinated people were obtained from the UK trials COV001 and COV002, which included a single-blind randomized controlled phase 2/3 trial of AZD1222 (ChAdOx1 nCoV-19) in healthy adults. For TCRbeta chain sequencing, PBMC samples from trial participants were taken at day 0 and at day 28 after the second dose.

The CDR3 regions of human TCRbeta chains were analyzed by immunosequencing. In the authors' own workflow: Repertoire TCRs were matched against a reference library of SARS-CoV-2-specific TCRs generated with the MIRA antigen-specificity platform. Breadth was defined as the fraction of unique TCRs that were SARS-CoV-2-associated. Depth was defined as the fraction of total T cells that were SARS-CoV-2-associated. Using the MIRA data, each spike-specific TCR was assigned both to the spike region to which the TCR was reactive and to a CD4 or CD8 class. Log10-transformed breadth and depth values were compared by one-way ANOVA with Sidak's multiple comparisons tests. In TCRdb, the immuneACCESS table is reduced to in-frame sequences with V and J assigned. These tables do not hold every clone; where another copy was compared, an unresolved V gene accounts for under half, and the others remain unexplained. The DNA gave D and trimming, while V, J and clone size come from that table. Within this sample are roughly 100,000 clones, with roughly 89% of them counted one time only. The top ten clones comprise about two fifths of the sample.

In this chain, TRBV13 is recombined with TRBJ2-1, with no reliable assignment of the D segment. Sequenced material: peripheral blood, taken 28 days after the second AZD1222 dose. The sequence derives from an adult who received the AZD1222 COVID-19 vaccine. The CDR3 here reads CASSFRGEQFF. In nucleotide form, the sequence is TGTGCCAGCAGCTTTCGCGGCGAGCAGTTCTTC.